The 18 T cell receptor beta chains reported below all come from one sample, sequenced in a study of shared clonotypes between healthy human individuals. The data were produced by immunoSEQ multiplex PCR, yet TCRdb's version contains in-frame clones alone and is incomplete. The sample has more than 600,000 clones; 92% are singletons. CD45RO negativity and positive selection for CCR7 defined naive CD8 cells, a population that excluded terminally differentiated effector memory CD45RA+ cells. The sequencing sample was made of naive CD8+ T cells sorted from blood. The origin of the receptors is a man aged 30-40 years in good health.

In nucleotides, the CDR3 is TGCGCCAGCAGCCAAGTATTCGAAGGGAGGTCCTACAATGAGCAGTTCTTC. Its translation is CASSQVFEGRSYNEQFF. The genes are TRBV4-3 and TRBJ2-1; tentative D call: TRBD2 (6 bases). Per germline, CDR1 LGHNA and CDR2 YSLEER. Trimming stripped 1 base from V and 1 base from J, with 14 bases between. The CDR3 totals 17 residues.

This clone was seen just once. This chain connects TRBV28 to TRBJ2-2; D call uncertain. With 3 bases removed from V and 4 bases from J, the gap between germline ends came to 9 bases. This CDR3 region has 14 residues. Germline CDR1 and CDR2: MDHEN and SYDVKM. The CDR3 DNA sequence: TGTGCCAGCAGTTTGCAAGGAACCACCGGGGAGCTGTTTTTT. Translated, it gives CASSLQGTTGELFF.

V gene TRBV19 combines with J gene TRBJ2-5; D gene uncertain. This CDR3 spans 15 amino acids. V was shortened by 9 bases and J by 7 bases, with 24 bases between the two germline ends. CDR1 LNHDA and CDR2 SQIVND come from the germline V gene (reference sequence). CDR3 loop: CASRADRTPPGTQYF. The CDR3 DNA is TGTGCCAGCCGAGCAGATCGAACGCCACCGGGGACCCAGTACTTC.

The rearrangement links TRBV7-9 to TRBJ2-7; 8 bases fit TRBD1. Per germline, CDR1 SEHNR and CDR2 FQNEAQ (reference sequence). Trimming at V came to 4 bases and at J to 3 bases, leaving 5 bases not matched to a gene. The CDR3 runs to 14 residues. The CDR3 bases are TGTGCCAGCAGCTCACCGGACAGGGACTACGAGCAGTACTTC. Its protein is CASSSPDRDYEQYF.

Notes on this clone: The sample contains more than one DNA sequence encoding this CDR3. The rearrangement uses TRBV27 and TRBJ1-1; no clear D. This CDR3 spans 13 amino acids. CDR1 is MNHEY and CDR2 is SMNVEV in the germline V gene (reference sequence). V was pared by 4 bases and J by 1 base, with 7 bases between. CDR3 protein: CASSSPGNTEAFF. For the CDR3, the DNA is TGTGCCAGCAGTTCCCCAGGGAACACTGAAGCTTTCTTT.

The V gene is TRBV7-8, the J gene TRBJ2-7; no clear D. Trimming removed 5 bases from V and 3 bases from J, with 5 bases in between. This CDR3 region has 11 residues. CDR1 and CDR2 (germline): SGHVS, FQNEAQ. DNA for the CDR3: TGTGCCAGCAGCCCGAACTACGAGCAGTACTTC. It specifies CASSPNYEQYF.

This rearrangement joins TRBV10-1 to TRBJ1-1, with a possible D match to TRBD1 (5 bases). Germline CDR1 is WNHNN and CDR2 is SYGVQD (reference sequence). The CDR3 length is 15 residues. V was shortened by 6 bases and J by 0 bases, with 14 bases between the two germline ends. The CDR3 loop is CASSPSRAMNTEAFF. Here the CDR3 DNA reads TGCGCCAGCAGCCCCTCCAGGGCCATGAACACTGAAGCTTTCTTT.

The CDR3 sequence: CASSLGLAESSYEQYF. CDR3 DNA: TGTGCCAGCAGCTTAGGACTAGCGGAAAGCTCCTACGAGCAGTACTTC. The genes are TRBV7-9 and TRBJ2-7; 9 nucleotides match TRBD2. CDR3 length equals 16 residues. CDR1 is SEHNR, CDR2 FQNEAQ, per germline (reference sequence). The junction had 4 bases not matched to a gene; V was cut back by 1 base and J by 0 bases.

The CDR3 loop is CASSLVLAVSTDTQYF. The CDR3 nucleotides are TGCGCCAGCAGCTTGGTTCTAGCGGTTTCCACAGATACGCAGTATTTT. The chain links TRBV5-1 to TRBJ2-3, with 7 positions matching TRBD2. Germline trimming cut 0 bases from V and 2 bases from J; bases unmatched to any gene: 6. The CDR3 loop spans 16 amino acids. The germline V gene encodes CDR1 SGHRS and CDR2 YFSETQ.

The V call is TRBV11-2, the J call TRBJ2-1; 7 nucleotides line up with TRBD2. V gave up 5 bases and J gave up 7 bases; unmatched junction bases: 8. This CDR3 contains 14 residues. Germline CDR1 is SGHAT and CDR2 is FQNNGV. The CDR3 protein is CASSPRLAPNEQFF. CDR3 nucleotides: TGTGCCAGCAGCCCTCGACTAGCTCCTAATGAGCAGTTCTTC.

This clone was observed a single time. The chain couples TRBV13 to TRBJ2-7; 11 positions match TRBD2. Germline values: CDR1 PRHDT, CDR2 FYEKMQ (reference sequence). The CDR3 sequence is 16 residues long. V trimming: 4 bases; J trimming: 0 bases; junction bases outside the gene matches: 5. The CDR3 nucleotides read TGTGCCAGCAGCTCCCGGGGGACTAGCGGCTCCTACGAGCAGTACTTC. This encodes CASSSRGTSGSYEQYF.

The chain couples TRBV19 to TRBJ2-1; D remains ambiguous. V gave up 2 bases and J gave up 9 bases, with 8 bases separating them. This CDR3 is built from 12 residues. Per germline, CDR1 LNHDA and CDR2 SQIVND (reference sequence). The DNA for the CDR3 is TGTGCCAGTAGTATACACGGTGGTGAGCAGTTCTTC. This encodes CASSIHGGEQFF. Full variable domain (outside the CDR3, taken from reference TRBV19 and TRBJ2-1): DGGITQSPKYLFRKEGQNVTLSCEQNLNHDAMYWYRQDPGQGLRLIYYSQIVNDFQKGDIAEGYSVSREKKESFPLTVTSAQKNPTAFYLCASSIHGGEQFFGPGTRLTVL.

This chain joins TRBV28 and TRBJ1-2; tentatively, D is TRBD1 (6 bases). Germline V gives CDR1 MDHEN, CDR2 SYDVKM. Trimming cost V 6 bases and J 8 bases, with 25 bases left between them. The CDR3 sequence is 16 residues long. CDR3 nucleotide sequence: TGTGCCAGCAGGGAGGGAACAGGGCAACGGCGAATGGGCTACACCTTC. It codes for CASREGTGQRRMGYTF.

The chain couples TRBV7-8 to TRBJ2-3, with no clear D. Deletions cut 5 bases from V and 3 bases from J, with 9 bases between. The CDR3 has 13 amino acids. Germline CDR1 reads SGHVS; CDR2 reads FQNEAQ. For the CDR3, the DNA is TGTGCCAGCAGCCGGACCTTAACAGATACGCAGTATTTT. It is translated as CASSRTLTDTQYF. The complete variable domain, with remaining parts taken from reference TRBV7-8 and TRBJ2-3, reads GAGVSQSPRYKVAKRGQDVALRCDPISGHVSLFWYQQALGQGPEFLTYFQNEAQLDKSGLPSDRFFAERPEGSVSTLKIQRTQQEDSAVYLCASSRTLTDTQYFGPGTRLTVL.

The rearrangement links TRBV6-1 to TRBJ2-7; D possibly corresponds to TRBD1 (6 bases). The V gene's germline CDR1 is MNHNS and CDR2 SASEGT. The CDR3 extends over 15 amino acids. Trimming removed 3 bases from V and 3 bases from J, with 15 bases in between. CDR3 region: CASSDPWTANYEQYF. The CDR3 DNA sequence: TGTGCCAGCAGTGACCCATGGACAGCGAACTACGAGCAGTACTTC.

The V gene is TRBV28, the J gene TRBJ1-5; tentative D call: TRBD1 (6 bases). Germline lookup yields CDR1 MDHEN and CDR2 SYDVKM. CDR3 length: 17 residues. V was shortened by 2 bases and J by 2 bases, with 16 bases between the two germline ends. The CDR3 reads CASSLPDRWGGNQPQHF. DNA for the CDR3: TGTGCCAGCAGTTTACCTGACAGGTGGGGTGGCAATCAGCCCCAGCATTTT. The whole variable domain, remainder taken from reference TRBV28 and TRBJ1-5, is DVKVTQSSRYLVKRTGEKVFLECVQDMDHENMFWYRQDPGLGLRLIYFSYDVKMKEKGDIPEGYSVSREKKERFSLILESASTNQTSMYLCASSLPDRWGGNQPQHFGDGTRLSIL.

The chain carries TRBV11-2 and TRBJ2-5; a weak D match, TRBD1 (5 bases). The germline V gene encodes CDR1 SGHAT and CDR2 FQNNGV. V was clipped by 5 bases and J by 4 bases, with 14 bases between them. The CDR3 is 14 residues long. The CDR3 nucleotides are TGTGCCAGCAGCCCCACCGACAGAATAGAGACCCAGTACTTC. Translation: CASSPTDRIETQYF.

V is TRBV14 and J is TRBJ2-7; D may be TRBD1 (5 bases). V lost 6 bases and J lost 4, with 13 bases in between. The CDR3 runs to 13 residues. Germline assignment: CDR1 SGHDN and CDR2 FVKESK. The DNA of the CDR3 is TGTGCCAGCAGTCCCACCGACAGATACGAGCAGTACTTC. Its translation is CASSPTDRYEQYF.